This T cell receptor (beta chain) was profiled in a study of OX40 agonist ivuxolimab in advanced cancers. Study in general: Dose-escalation patients were diagnosed with hepatocellular carcinoma, melanoma, renal cell cancer or head and neck cancer.

Trimming stripped 5 bases from V and 6 bases from J, with 11 bases between. The CDR3 length is 13 residues. CDR1 and CDR2 (germline): MNHEY, SMNVEV (reference sequence). TCRdb's copy holds only in-frame clones and misses some; the assay was immunoSEQ multiplex PCR. The table lists about 50,000 clones, about nine tenths of them singletons, with roughly 5.7% in the top ten. The chain has TRBV27 and TRBJ1-5; D uncertain. This clonotype was obtained from an adult with an advanced solid tumor such as melanoma, head and neck, liver or kidney cancer. Sequencing was performed on CD4+ or CD8+ T cells sorted from blood, taken in a trial of the OX40 agonist ivuxolimab. The CDR3 sequence: CASSDRGFQPQHF. As DNA, the CDR3 is TGTGCCAGCAGTGATCGGGGATTTCAGCCCCAGCATTTT.